The 28 T cell receptor beta chains below come from one sample, sequenced in a study of blood T cells in healthy people across ages. Primed by a sample-barcoded 5' primer and a J-beta primer mix, a second PCR proceeded for about 6 to 12 cycles. TCRdb fed the 5' RACE reads into MiXCR, producing one record per CDR3 protein. The profile shows a few hundred thousand distinct CDR3 sequences, around 27% of them singletons. The material sequenced was blood. These receptor sequences come from a woman in her 70s in good health.

On this clonotype: A clone one base away is much larger, so this may be a read error. The chain joins TRBV3-1 to TRBJ2-2; no firm D call. The CDR3 contains 14 residues. Germline CDR1 LGHDT, CDR2 YNNKEL (reference sequence). Trimming took 2 bases from V and 1 from J, leaving 5 bases between them. CDR3 in amino acids: CASSQFLNTGELFF. CDR3 DNA sequence: TGTGCCAGCAGCCAATTTCTGAACACCGGGGAGCTGTTTTTT.

This clonotype was seen a few times. This rearrangement joins TRBV14 to TRBJ2-5; unclear D gene. The end of the DNA aligns better with TRBJ2-7, so the J call may be wrong. This CDR3 spans 13 amino acids. CDR1 SGHDN and CDR2 FVKESK come from the germline V gene. Here the CDR3 reads CASSQAPFDEQYF. The CDR3 region has the DNA TGTGCCAGCAGCCAAGCCCCCTTCGACGAGCAGTACTTC.

This rearrangement joins TRBV25-1 to TRBJ2-7; TRBD1 matches at 8 bases. CDR3 length equals 15 residues. The V segment lost 5 bases and the J segment 7 bases; nucleotides outside the gene matches: 13. CDR1 and CDR2 (germline): MGHDK, SYGVNS. The CDR3 protein is CASSSSSRGRGEQYF. The CDR3 nucleotides are TGTGCCAGCAGTTCCTCGAGCAGGGGGCGAGGGGAGCAGTACTTC.

This clonotype was seen many times. Relative to the germline gene, one junction end is altered; a read error may explain this. This chain uses TRBV7-3 with TRBJ2-1, with TRBD2 matching over 10 bases. The germline V gene has CDR1 SGHTA and CDR2 FQGTGA. This CDR3 region has 13 residues. CDR3 amino acids: CASSLVAGGPWIF. CDR3 in DNA: TGTGCCAGCAGCTTAGTAGCGGGAGGCCCGTGGATCTTC.

The chain links TRBV6-2 or TRBV6-3 to TRBJ2-5, with 9 bases identical to TRBD1. The J call may be wrong; the DNA end is better matched by TRBJ2-7. Germline V gene lookup returns CDR1 MNHEY and CDR2 SVGEGT. This CDR3 region has 15 residues. The CDR3 region is CASSPDRGITYEQYF. The CDR3 nucleotides are TGTGCCAGCAGTCCCGACAGGGGGATCACCTACGAGCAGTACTTC.

The chain uses TRBV29-1 and TRBJ2-1; D unresolved. The J call could be wrong; TRBJ2-5 is a better fit for the DNA end. The germline gives CDR1 SQVTM, CDR2 ANQGSEA. The CDR3 loop spans 13 amino acids. CDR3 DNA sequence: TGCAGCGTTGAATGGGGTAATGGCGAGACCCAGTACTTC. It codes for CSVEWGNGETQYF.

This clonotype was observed a handful of times. This chain uses TRBV6-5 with TRBJ2-5; D is undetermined. This CDR3 comprises 13 residues. The ends were cut back, 6 bases at V and 5 bases at J, with 13 bases in the middle. From germline, CDR1 is MNHEY and CDR2 SVGAGI. The CDR3 DNA reads TGTGCCAGCAGGGGGAAGGCGTTGGAGACCCAGTACTTC. Amino acids: CASRGKALETQYF.

This clonotype was observed a few times. The V and J genes are TRBV21-1 and TRBJ2-6. TRBV21-1 is flagged as a pseudogene. This CDR3 has 17 residues. In DNA form, the CDR3 reads TGTGCCAGCAGCAATTTGGCAGATCACTCTGGGGCCAACGTCCTGACTTTC. Translation: CASSNLADHSGANVLTF.

The J gene is TRBJ1-5, the V gene TRBV28; possible D gene TRBD1, 5 bases. The CDR3 covers 14 residues. Germline V gives CDR1 MDHEN, CDR2 SYDVKM. The ends were cut back, 4 bases at V and 11 bases at J, with 18 bases in the middle. This chain's CDR3 is CASSSGAGSQAQHF. The CDR3, as DNA: TGTGCCAGCAGTTCAGGCGCAGGGAGCCAGGCCCAGCATTTT.

The chain combines TRBV6-6 with TRBJ2-3; D remains unclear. Germline V CDR1 and CDR2: MNHNY, SVGAGI (reference sequence). The CDR3 spans 13 residues. V lost 4 bases and J 6 bases, leaving 11 bases between the germline ends. The CDR3 protein is CASSLSVRDTQYF. CDR3 DNA sequence: TGTGCCAGCAGTTTGTCGGTCCGGGATACGCAGTATTTT.

This chain connects TRBV20-1 to TRBJ2-3, with D tentatively TRBD2 (7 bases). There are 13 residues in the CDR3. The V and J ends lost 6 bases and 7 bases respectively, with 17 bases between them. From germline, CDR1 is DFQATT and CDR2 SNEGSKA (reference sequence). CDR3 residues: CSAGGRQAYTQYF. CDR3 nucleotide sequence: TGCAGTGCGGGAGGGCGACAGGCATATACGCAGTATTTT.

This clonotype turned up a few times. This chain links TRBV28 with TRBJ1-1; D not certain. The germline V gene encodes CDR1 MDHEN and CDR2 SYDVKM. The CDR3 runs to 12 residues. Deletions cut 7 bases from V and 4 bases from J, with 10 bases between. Here the CDR3 DNA reads TGTGCCAGCACTCGCTTCGGCACTGAAGCTTTCTTT. This gives the protein CASTRFGTEAFF. The whole variable domain, remainder taken from reference TRBV28 and TRBJ1-1, is DVKVTQSSRYLVKRTGEKVFLECVQDMDHENMFWYRQDPGLGLRLIYFSYDVKMKEKGDIPEGYSVSREKKERFSLILESASTNQTSMYLCASTRFGTEAFFGQGTRLTVV.

The chain couples TRBV6-2 or TRBV6-3 to TRBJ1-2; 8 positions match TRBD1. The CDR3 has 14 amino acids. Germline CDR1 and CDR2: MNHEY and SVGEGT. With 4 bases clipped from V and 7 bases from J, the junction kept 8 bases outside the gene matches. The CDR3 protein is CASSFLRTGSGYTF. CDR3 nucleotides: TGTGCCAGCAGTTTTCTAAGGACAGGGAGTGGCTACACCTTC.

This clonotype appeared many times. The chain recombines TRBV9 with TRBJ2-7; D remains ambiguous. CDR1 is SGDLS, CDR2 YYNGEE, per germline. This CDR3 is 13 amino acids long. Trimming took 2 bases from V and 5 from J, leaving 11 bases between them. The CDR3 bases are TGTGCCAGCAGCGTTGGTCCGTTGAACGAGCAGTACTTC. Translation gives CASSVGPLNEQYF.

The chain employs TRBV18 and TRBJ1-2; 10 bases are a match to TRBD1. This CDR3 spans 16 amino acids. Germline values: CDR1 KGHSH, CDR2 LQKENI. With 5 bases clipped from V and 4 bases from J, the junction kept 10 bases outside the gene matches. CDR3 amino acids: CASSSSGTGAPYGYTF. The CDR3 region has the DNA TGTGCCAGCTCATCCTCCGGGACAGGGGCCCCCTATGGCTACACCTTC.

The gene calls are TRBV20-1 and TRBJ2-6, with unresolved D. The CDR3 length is 15 residues. From germline, CDR1 is DFQATT and CDR2 SNEGSKA (reference sequence). V was pared by 2 bases and J by 0 bases, with 8 bases between. In nucleotides, the CDR3 is TGCAGTGCTAGATACCCGAACTCTGGGGCCAACGTCCTGACTTTC. Translating gives CSARYPNSGANVLTF.

This clonotype has just a few counts. The gene calls are TRBV4-3 and TRBJ2-3; unclear D gene. Germline V lookup: CDR1 LGHNA, CDR2 YSLEER. The CDR3 runs to 14 residues. V lost 4 bases and J lost 1, with 9 bases in between. The CDR3 region has the DNA TGCGCCAGCAGCCGTAACCAGGGCACAGATACGCAGTATTTT. This codes for CASSRNQGTDTQYF.

The rearrangement uses TRBV20-1 and TRBJ2-5; D ambiguous. The J call is uncertain, as TRBJ2-1 better fits the DNA end. Germline V gene sequence: CDR1 DFQATT, CDR2 SNEGSKA (reference sequence). The CDR3 totals 13 residues. CDR3 coding DNA: TGCAGTGTTAAATCTTCCTCGACGGCCCCGCAGTTCTTC. It specifies CSVKSSSTAPQFF.

The gene calls are TRBV7-2 and TRBJ2-7, with 8 bases identical to TRBD2. The germline CDR1 and CDR2 sequences are SGHTA and FQGNSA. Trimming removed 5 bases from V and 7 bases from J; junction bases left unmatched: 10. The CDR3 is 14 residues long. CDR3 region: CASSHTSGPEEQYF. In DNA, the CDR3 is TGTGCCAGCAGCCACACTAGCGGCCCTGAGGAGCAGTACTTC.

The chain is built from TRBV7-9 and TRBJ2-1; TRBD2 matches 11 bases. The J segment lost 7 bases and the V segment lost 2 bases, leaving 4 bases of the junction unmatched. The CDR3 is 15 residues long. Per germline, CDR1 SEHNR and CDR2 FQNEAQ (reference sequence). The chain's CDR3 is CASSLTSGSANEQFF. CDR3 DNA sequence: TGTGCCAGCAGCTTAACTAGCGGGAGTGCGAATGAGCAGTTCTTC.

This clonotype was counted a single time. The chain is built from TRBV6-2 or TRBV6-3 and TRBJ2-7, with a tentative D call TRBD2 (6 bases). The CDR3 totals 13 residues. Trimming took off 7 bases at V and 4 bases at J, with 14 bases between the two ends. Germline CDR1 MNHEY, CDR2 SVGEGT. CDR3 DNA: TGTGCCAGCACCCTCGCGGCGGGGTACGAGCAGTACTTC. Amino acid sequence: CASTLAAGYEQYF.

This clonotype has a handful of counts. This sequence joins TRBV7-3 and TRBJ1-4; a possible D gene is TRBD1 (5 bases). Deletions cut 2 bases from V and 7 bases from J, with 17 bases between. The CDR3 contains 16 residues. Germline lookup yields CDR1 SGHTA and CDR2 FQGTGA. This CDR3 reads CASSLSNRGESEKLFF. For the CDR3, the DNA is TGTGCCAGCAGCTTATCCAATCGAGGGGAAAGTGAAAAACTGTTTTTT.

The chain employs TRBV18 and TRBJ2-2; TRBD2 might be the D (5 bases). CDR1 and CDR2 (germline): KGHSH, LQKENI. With 2 bases removed from V and 0 bases from J, the gap between germline ends came to 10 bases. The CDR3 length is 16 residues. The CDR3 loop is CASSPFPGANTGELFF. CDR3 DNA sequence: TGTGCCAGCTCACCATTTCCCGGGGCGAACACCGGGGAGCTGTTTTTT.

This clonotype was seen a handful of times. This chain connects TRBV5-1 to TRBJ1-4; no firm D call. The germline V gene encodes CDR1 SGHRS and CDR2 YFSETQ. V was shortened by 0 bases and J by 7 bases, with 13 bases between the two germline ends. The CDR3 sequence is 15 residues long. The CDR3 DNA reads as TGCGCCAGCAGCTTGGAGGCCGGGTCGGGTGAAAAACTGTTTTTT. It yields the protein CASSLEAGSGEKLFF.

The sample holds one count of this clonotype. The chain links TRBV6-1 to TRBJ2-1; 8 bases agree with TRBD1. J was trimmed by 5 bases and V by 1 base; bases with no gene match: 4. Germline CDR1 and CDR2: MNHNS and SASEGT. CDR3 length: 15 residues. The CDR3 DNA reads as TGTGCCAGCAGTGAAGGGTCAGGGGGCAACAATGAGCAGTTCTTC. Its protein product is CASSEGSGGNNEQFF.

The chain links TRBV4-2 to TRBJ2-5; perhaps TRBD2 as D (6 bases). The V and J ends lost 4 bases and 3 bases respectively, with 15 bases between them. The CDR3 extends over 15 amino acids. CDR1 is LGHNA, CDR2 YNFKEQ, per germline. In nucleotides, the CDR3 is TGTGCCAGCAGCCCTACGGCGGACTATAAAGAGACCCAGTACTTC. As protein: CASSPTADYKETQYF.

Many counts were recorded for this clonotype. The rearrangement joins TRBV25-1 to TRBJ2-7; either TRBD1 or TRBD2 may fit D (5 bases each). The length of the CDR3 is 14 residues. Germline CDR1 and CDR2: MGHDK and SYGVNS. V was cut by 8 bases and J by 3 bases, with 17 bases left in between. Here the CDR3 reads CASGPGTAVYEQYF. The DNA for the CDR3 is TGTGCCAGCGGCCCCGGGACGGCCGTCTACGAGCAGTACTTC.

The rearrangement links TRBV10-3 to TRBJ1-2; D call uncertain. This CDR3 is 16 amino acids long. Between the trimmed V and J ends, which lost 0 bases and 2 bases, there was a span of 13 bases. Per the germline V gene, CDR1 is ENHRY and CDR2 is SYGVKD. CDR3 amino acids: CAISESTEWWNYGYTF. The DNA of the CDR3 is TGTGCCATCAGTGAGTCGACGGAGTGGTGGAACTATGGCTACACCTTC.